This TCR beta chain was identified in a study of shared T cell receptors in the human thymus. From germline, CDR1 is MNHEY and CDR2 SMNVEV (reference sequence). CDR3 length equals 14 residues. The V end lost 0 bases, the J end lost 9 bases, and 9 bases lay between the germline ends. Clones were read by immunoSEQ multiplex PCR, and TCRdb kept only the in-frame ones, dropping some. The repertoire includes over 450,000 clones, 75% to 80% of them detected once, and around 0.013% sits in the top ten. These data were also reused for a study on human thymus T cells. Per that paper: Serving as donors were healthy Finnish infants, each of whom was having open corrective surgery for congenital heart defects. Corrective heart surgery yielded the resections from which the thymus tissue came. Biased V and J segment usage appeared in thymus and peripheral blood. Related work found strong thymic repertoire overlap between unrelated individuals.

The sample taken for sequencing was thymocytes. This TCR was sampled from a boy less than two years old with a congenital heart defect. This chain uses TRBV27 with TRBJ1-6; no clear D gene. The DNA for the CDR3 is TGTGCCAGCAGTTTATCGGTTGTGCGTTCACCCCTCCACTTT. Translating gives CASSLSVVRSPLHF.